This T cell receptor beta chain appears in the sequencing data of a study of CD8 T cells in Susac syndrome. General study points: It was acknowledged in the study that the number of individuals who were included in its TCR sequencing and HLA analysis was relatively small.

The authors reverse transcribed roughly 0.5 to 1 ug RNA with random hexamers. The CDR3 of TCR beta was amplified by immunoSEQ multiplex PCR across 54 Vbeta and 13 Jbeta. TCRdb itself ran the immunoSEQ multiplex PCR reads through MiXCR, one entry per CDR3 protein. The sample lists approximately 110,000 distinct CDR3 sequences, 80% to 95% seen once, with 0.25% to 0.35% in the top ten. From blood CD8+ and CD4+ T cells, TCR beta sequences were generated. The CDR3 has 15 amino acids. V was cut by 0 bases and J by 5 bases, with 14 bases left in between. CDR1 is LNHNV, CDR2 YYDKDF, per germline (reference sequence). A word on this clonotype: Antigen specificity is unknown.

This rearrangement joins TRBV15 to TRBJ2-7, with D unresolved. The source material was CD8+ T cells from PBMCs. This sequence was found in a human donor with multiple sclerosis. The CDR3, as DNA: TGTGCCACCAGCAGAGATTACCCAAAGCGCGACGAGCAGTACTTC. Encoded protein: CATSRDYPKRDEQYF.